What follows is one TCR beta chain and its context. Its antigen is undetermined. TCRdb reanalyzed the 5' RACE reads and collapses them to one entry per CDR3 protein, without DNA. This table lists over 150,000 distinct CDR3 sequences. Germline-derived CDR1 and CDR2 are MGHDK and SYGVNS. CDR3 length: 12 amino acids. The data are from a study of T cells expressing NK-cell markers. Notes on the study in general: Clones of NKG2C+ T cells that had expanded were of unclear HCMV specificity.

This receptor was identified in a woman in her forties or fifties in good health. Sequencing was performed on blood T cells: a sorted CD56 or NKG2C T cell subset, CD4+ or CD8+ T cells, or bulk PBMC T cells (not recorded which). J is TRBJ2-2 and V is TRBV25-1. CDR3: CASSGVTGELFF. Full variable domain (remainder filled in from reference TRBV25-1 and TRBJ2-2): EADIYQTPRYLVIGTGKKITLECSQTMGHDKMYWYQQDPGMELHLIHYSYGVNSTEKGDLSSESTVSRIRTEHFPLTLESARPSHTSQYLCASSGVTGELFFGEGSRLTVL.